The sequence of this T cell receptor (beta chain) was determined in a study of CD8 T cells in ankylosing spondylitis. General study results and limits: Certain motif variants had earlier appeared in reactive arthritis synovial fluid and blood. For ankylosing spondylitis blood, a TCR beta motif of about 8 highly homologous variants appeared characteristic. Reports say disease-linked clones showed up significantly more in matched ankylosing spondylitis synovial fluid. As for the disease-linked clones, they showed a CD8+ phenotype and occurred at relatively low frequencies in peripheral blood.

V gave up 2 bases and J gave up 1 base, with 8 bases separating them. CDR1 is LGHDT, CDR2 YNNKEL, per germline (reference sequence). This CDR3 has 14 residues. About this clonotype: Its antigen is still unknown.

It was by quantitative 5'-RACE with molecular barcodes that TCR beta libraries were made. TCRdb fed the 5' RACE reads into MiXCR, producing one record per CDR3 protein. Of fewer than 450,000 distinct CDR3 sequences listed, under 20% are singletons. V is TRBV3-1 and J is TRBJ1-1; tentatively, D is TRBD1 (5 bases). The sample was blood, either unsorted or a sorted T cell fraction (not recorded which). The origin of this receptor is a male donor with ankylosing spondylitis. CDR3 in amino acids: CASSQNDRNTEAFF. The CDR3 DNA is TGTGCCAGCAGCCAAAACGACAGGAACACTGAAGCTTTCTTT.